The TCR beta chain described here comes from a study of T cell changes during pregnancy in multiple sclerosis. The method was immunoSEQ multiplex PCR; TCRdb's version includes in-frame clones alone and lacks a portion of them. The sample holds approximately 53,000 clones, 92% seen once. Sample: CD4+ T cells from peripheral blood mononuclear cells, taken in the third trimester of pregnancy. The receptor comes from a female donor with multiple sclerosis, enrolled in a pregnancy study.

The DNA of the CDR3 is TGTGCCAGCAGCTTAGACCACACAGATACGCAGTATTTT. Amino acids: CASSLDHTDTQYF. This rearrangement joins TRBV11-2 to TRBJ2-3; the D is unclear. The CDR3 sequence is 13 residues long. Trimming took 0 bases from V and 2 from J, leaving 3 bases between them. CDR1 and CDR2 (germline): SGHAT, FQNNGV.